This T cell receptor (beta chain) was retrieved from a study of cytomegalovirus exposure and HLA in healthy donors. Background on the study: Earlier sequencing of around 190 million T cells yielded nearly 120 million unique TCR beta sequences. Among approximately 390 genotyped donors, roughly 81% fell in the Caucasian-associated ancestry cluster. Study-wide points: Later on, an analysis showed TCR association rates differing by HLA locus, with DRB1 the most and HLA-C the fewest.

Primers for the PCR totalled 60 Vbeta and 13 Jbeta. TCRdb keeps only in-frame clones here, not all; method: immunoSEQ multiplex PCR. The table lists about 110,000 clones, more than 75% of them singletons. Concerning this clone: Its antigen is currently unknown.

CDR1 SGHAT and CDR2 FQNNGV come from the germline V gene. V was trimmed by 6 bases and J by 1 base, leaving 9 bases between them. This CDR3 region has 13 residues. The chain uses TRBV11-2 and TRBJ1-1; tentatively, D is TRBD1 (5 bases). This receptor was taken from a woman between 50 and 59 years old in good health and CMV-seropositive. The material sequenced was PBMCs. CDR3 coding DNA: TGTGCCAGCAGTCAACAGGCGAACACTGAAGCTTTCTTT. Residues: CASSQQANTEAFF. The full variable domain, rest sourced from reference TRBV11-2 and TRBJ1-1, is EAGVAQSPRYKIIEKRQSVAFWCNPISGHATLYWYQQILGQGPKLLIQFQNNGVVDDSQLPKDRFSAERLKGVDSTLKIQPAKLEDSAVYLCASSQQANTEAFFGQGTRLTVV.